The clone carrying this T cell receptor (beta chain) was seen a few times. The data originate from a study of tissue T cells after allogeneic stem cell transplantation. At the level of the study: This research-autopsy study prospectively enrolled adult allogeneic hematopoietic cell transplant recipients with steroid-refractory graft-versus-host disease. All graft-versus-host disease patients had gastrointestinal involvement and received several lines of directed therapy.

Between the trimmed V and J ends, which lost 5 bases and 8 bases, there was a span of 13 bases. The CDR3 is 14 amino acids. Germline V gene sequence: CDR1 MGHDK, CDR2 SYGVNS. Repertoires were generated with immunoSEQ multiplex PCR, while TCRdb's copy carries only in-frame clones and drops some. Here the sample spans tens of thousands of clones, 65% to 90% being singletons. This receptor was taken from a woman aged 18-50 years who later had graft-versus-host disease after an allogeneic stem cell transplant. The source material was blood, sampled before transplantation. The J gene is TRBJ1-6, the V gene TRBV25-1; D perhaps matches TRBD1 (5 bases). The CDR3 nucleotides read TGTGCCAGCAGTCGCTCAGGGCGGGATTCACCCCTCCACTTT. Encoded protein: CASSRSGRDSPLHF.